Listed below are T cell receptor beta chains from one sample, sequenced in a study of blood T cell repertoires in COVID-19. This table comes from immunoSEQ multiplex PCR, and its TCRdb copy is limited to in-frame clones, with some not included. The data show about 200,000 clones, over 70% seen once. Specimen: peripheral blood. These receptors all stem from a woman aged 70-85 years with acute or convalescent COVID-19. Both conserved end residues are part of each CDR3. D genes are given only for firm matches. The size entry is marked missing in some rows and otherwise reads once, few, many or a size class.

clone_size j_call d_call v_call cdr3_aa
. TRBJ1-1 TRBD1 TRBV7-2 CASSSRTGRAFF
. TRBJ2-5 . TRBV3-1/TRBV3-2 CASSPLLAIRVGETQYF
. TRBJ1-1 . TRBV15 CATSKLTVMNTEAFF
. TRBJ2-3 . TRBV19 CASSIGFGVSADTQYF
. TRBJ2-7 TRBD1 TRBV6-5 CASSQTGSYEQYF
. TRBJ1-3 . TRBV5-6 CASSPRWSTGNTIYF
. TRBJ2-1 . TRBV5-6 CASSRGWGGISSYNEQFF
many TRBJ2-2 . TRBV5-6 CASTQGRNTGELFF
once TRBJ2-3 TRBD2 TRBV10-3 CAISGGSSGITDTQYF
once TRBJ1-2 TRBD1 TRBV28 CASSLSGGSGYTF
. TRBJ2-1 TRBD2 TRBV11-2 CASSPGLAAYNEQFF
. TRBJ2-3 . TRBV7-3 CASSPVGGYRSTDTQYF
. TRBJ2-7 . TRBV4-1 CASSQTGLVGEQYF
. TRBJ2-1 TRBD1 TRBV6-5 CASTTGDNEQFF
. TRBJ1-4 . TRBV7-6 CASSLGGLTNEKLFF
. TRBJ1-5 . TRBV5-5 CASSLALGGRNQPQHF
. TRBJ1-2 TRBD1 TRBV30 CAWSRGRNYGYTF
. TRBJ2-5 TRBD1 TRBV28 CASSSTGAMGETQYF
. TRBJ1-5 TRBD1 TRBV30 CAYRTGALAGPQHF
. TRBJ2-5 . TRBV5-4 CASSLAVGAETQYF
. TRBJ1-1 TRBD1 TRBV5-1 CASSLWDRDTEAFF
. TRBJ1-4 . TRBV6-5 CASRPDWSFNEKLFF
. TRBJ1-1 . TRBV30 CAWTTVKQAEAFF
. TRBJ2-7 . TRBV5-6 CASSRDSYEQYF
. TRBJ1-1 TRBD1 TRBV2 CASKPTGGWDTEAFF
. TRBJ1-5 . TRBV7-2 CASSPQTGPNQPQHF
. TRBJ1-1 . TRBV5-4 CASSPRGGTEAFF
. TRBJ2-1 . TRBV14 CASSFRVSYNEQFF
. TRBJ1-1 . TRBV19 CASSMRQWNTEAFF
. TRBJ2-1 . TRBV19 CASSMGPASYNEQFF
. TRBJ2-7 . TRBV7-2 CASSLVGGKTGEQYF
. TRBJ2-7 TRBD2 TRBV27 CASTPLAGTYEQYF
few TRBJ1-2 . TRBV5-4 CASSLRVRGVGYTF
. TRBJ1-2 TRBD1 TRBV5-1 CASSSNRGDYGYTF
. TRBJ1-1 TRBD1 TRBV2 CASFRTGGRTEAFF
. TRBJ1-1 . TRBV5-1 CASSSGRRGAEAFF
. TRBJ1-6 . TRBV19 CASTEGEILNSPLHF
. TRBJ2-7 TRBD2 TRBV3-1/TRBV3-2 CASSQVYSGSDEQYF
. TRBJ1-4 . TRBV6-5 CASTTQEGMGEKLFF
. TRBJ1-1 TRBD1 TRBV27 CASSSTGVFTEAFF